The 3 T cell receptor beta chains reported below all come from one sample, sequenced in a study of T cell responses to AZD1222 COVID-19 vaccine. Method: immunoSEQ multiplex PCR; TCRdb's copy keeps in-frame clones and lacks some. The sample has some 54,000 clones, about 90% seen once. The specimen was peripheral blood, collected on day 0 of AZD1222 vaccination. The receptor set was obtained from an adult in good health.

V and J are TRBV6-6 and TRBJ2-3, with D hard to call. Germline CDR1 reads MNHNY; CDR2 reads SVGAGI (reference sequence). Trimming pared 6 bases from V and 4 bases from J, leaving 14 bases between. The CDR3 is 14 residues long. The CDR3 spells CASRPSSGADTQYF. The CDR3 DNA follows: TGTGCCAGCAGACCCTCCAGTGGGGCAGATACGCAGTATTTT.

The gene calls are TRBV19 and TRBJ1-3, with TRBD1 matching 7 bases. V shed 9 bases and J 1 base; nucleotides not matched to a gene: 3. The CDR3 spans 13 residues. Germline assignment: CDR1 LNHDA and CDR2 SQIVND (reference sequence). CDR3 loop: CASLTGSGNTIYF. CDR3 coding DNA: TGTGCCAGCTTGACAGGGTCTGGAAACACCATATATTTT. Variable domain in full (rest from reference TRBV19 and TRBJ1-3): DGGITQSPKYLFRKEGQNVTLSCEQNLNHDAMYWYRQDPGQGLRLIYYSQIVNDFQKGDIAEGYSVSREKKESFPLTVTSAQKNPTAFYLCASLTGSGNTIYFGEGSWLTVV.

The J gene is TRBJ2-1, the V gene TRBV3-1 (or the pseudogene TRBV3-2), with no clear D. V lost 1 base and J lost 6, with 10 bases in between. This CDR3 is 14 amino acids long. Germline-derived CDR1 and CDR2 are LGHDT and YNNKEL (reference sequence). The CDR3 bases are TGTGCCAGCAGCCAAGGGCTAGAGCCCAATGAGCAGTTCTTC. Protein: CASSQGLEPNEQFF.